This TCR beta chain was captured in a study of blood T cell repertoires in COVID-19. Per the authors' pipeline: Amplified reference gene primers provided the basis for estimating nucleated cell counts. Sequencing used immunoSEQ multiplex PCR; TCRdb keeps in-frame clones, though not all of them. V, J and clone size are taken as reported in that table, and D and trimming were inferred from the DNA itself. The data hold approximately 70,000 clones, with roughly four fifths observed a single time. The V gene's germline CDR1 is MNHEY and CDR2 SVGAGI. The CDR3 runs 15 residues. V shed 5 bases and J 3 bases; nucleotides not matched to a gene: 9.

The sequencing input was peripheral blood. The clonotype originates from a woman of 80 years or more with acute or convalescent COVID-19. The chain combines TRBV6-5 with TRBJ1-2, with 7 bases fitting TRBD1. The CDR3 DNA reads TGTGCCAGCAGTCCCTCTTGGCAGGGGGACTATGGCTACACCTTC. It is translated as CASSPSWQGDYGYTF.